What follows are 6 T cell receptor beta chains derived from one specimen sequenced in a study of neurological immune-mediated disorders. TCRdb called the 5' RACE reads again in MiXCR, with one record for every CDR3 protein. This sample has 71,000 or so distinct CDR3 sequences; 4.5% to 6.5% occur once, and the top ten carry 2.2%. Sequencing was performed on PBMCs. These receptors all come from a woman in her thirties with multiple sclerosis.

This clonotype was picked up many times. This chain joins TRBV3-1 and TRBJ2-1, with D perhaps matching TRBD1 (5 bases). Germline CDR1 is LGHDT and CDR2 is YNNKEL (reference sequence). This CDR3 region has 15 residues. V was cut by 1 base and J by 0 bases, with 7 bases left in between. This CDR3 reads CASSQGTNSYNEQFF. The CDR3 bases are TGTGCCAGCAGCCAAGGGACAAACTCCTACAATGAGCAGTTCTTC.

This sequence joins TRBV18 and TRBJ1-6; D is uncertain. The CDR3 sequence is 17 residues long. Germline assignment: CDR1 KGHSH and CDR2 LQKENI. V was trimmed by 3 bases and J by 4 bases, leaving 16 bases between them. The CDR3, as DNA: TGTGCCAGCTCACCCCCTCATCTTGGAGGGTATAATTCACCCCTCCACTTT. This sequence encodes CASSPPHLGGYNSPLHF.

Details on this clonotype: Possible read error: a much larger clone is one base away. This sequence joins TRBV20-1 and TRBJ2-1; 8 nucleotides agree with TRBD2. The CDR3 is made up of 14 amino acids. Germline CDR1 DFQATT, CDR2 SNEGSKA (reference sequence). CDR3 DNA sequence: TGCAGTGCTAGAGATAGCGGGGCCTACAATGCGCAGTTCTTC. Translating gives CSARDSGAYNAQFF.

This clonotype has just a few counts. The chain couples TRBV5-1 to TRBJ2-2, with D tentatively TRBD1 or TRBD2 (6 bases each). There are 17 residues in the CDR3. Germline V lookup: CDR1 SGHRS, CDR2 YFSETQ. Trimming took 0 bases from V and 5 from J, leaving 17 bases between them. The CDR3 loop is CASSLGRGTSGTGELFF. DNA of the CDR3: TGCGCCAGCAGCTTGGGACGCGGGACATCGGGAACCGGGGAGCTGTTTTTT.

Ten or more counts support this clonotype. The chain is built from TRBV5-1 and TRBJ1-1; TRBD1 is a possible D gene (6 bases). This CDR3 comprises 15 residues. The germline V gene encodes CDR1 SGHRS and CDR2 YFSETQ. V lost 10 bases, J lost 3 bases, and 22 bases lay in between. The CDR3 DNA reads TGCGCCTCCGGACAGATTCTTTCAAGGGACACTGAAGCTTTCTTT. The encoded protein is CASGQILSRDTEAFF.

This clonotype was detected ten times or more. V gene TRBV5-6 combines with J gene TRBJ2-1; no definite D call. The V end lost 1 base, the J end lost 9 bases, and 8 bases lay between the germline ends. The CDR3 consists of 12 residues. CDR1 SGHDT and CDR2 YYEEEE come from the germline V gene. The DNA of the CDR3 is TGTGCCAGCAGCTTGTTACTCCCTGAGCAGTTCTTC. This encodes CASSLLLPEQFF.